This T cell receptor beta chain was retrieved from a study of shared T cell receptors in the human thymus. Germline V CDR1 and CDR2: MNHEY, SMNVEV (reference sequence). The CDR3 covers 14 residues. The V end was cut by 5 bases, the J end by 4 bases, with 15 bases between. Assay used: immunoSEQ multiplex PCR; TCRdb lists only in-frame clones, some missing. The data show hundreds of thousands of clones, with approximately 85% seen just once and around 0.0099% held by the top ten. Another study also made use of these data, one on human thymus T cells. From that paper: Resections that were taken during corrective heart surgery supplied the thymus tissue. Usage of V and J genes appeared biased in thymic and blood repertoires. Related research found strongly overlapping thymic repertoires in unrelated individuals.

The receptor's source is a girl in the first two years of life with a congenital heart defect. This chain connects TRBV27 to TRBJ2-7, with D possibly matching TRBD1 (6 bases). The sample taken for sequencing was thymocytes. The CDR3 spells CASSPSITGYEQYF. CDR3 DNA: TGTGCCAGCAGTCCCTCAATAACAGGGTACGAGCAGTACTTC.